Presented here are 11 T cell receptor beta chains from one specimen sequenced in a study of T-cell reconstitution after alpha-beta-depleted transplantation in children. Construction of the TCRbeta library involved unique molecular identifiers. Using its own MiXCR run on the PCR reads, TCRdb lists one record per CDR3 protein. Of about 360,000 distinct CDR3 sequences listed, 10% to 15% are singletons. This specimen consisted of PBMCs, obtained from the stem cell graft. All receptors come from a human donor who donated a stem cell graft to a child with Fanconi anemia.

The chain joins TRBV20-1 to TRBJ1-2, with a tentative D call TRBD1 (6 bases). The CDR3 contains 12 residues. V gave up 5 bases and J gave up 6 bases, with 13 bases separating them. CDR1 is DFQATT and CDR2 is SNEGSKA in the germline V gene (reference sequence). The CDR3 DNA follows: TGCAGTGCTGGGACATCGATCCATGGCTACACCTTC. Translation: CSAGTSIHGYTF.

This clonotype was counted many times. The chain links TRBV3-1 to TRBJ1-1, with 9 bases that match TRBD1. J gave up 1 base and V 4 bases, and 7 bases lay outside the gene matches. The CDR3 is made up of 16 amino acids. CDR1 and CDR2 (germline): LGHDT, YNNKEL (reference sequence). For the CDR3, the DNA is TGTGCCAGCAGCCTTTGGGACAGGGCCACGAACACTGAAGCTTTCTTT. Its translation is CASSLWDRATNTEAFF. The entire variable domain, with the rest obtained from reference TRBV3-1 and TRBJ1-1, is as follows: DTAVSQTPKYLVTQMGNDKSIKCEQNLGHDTMYWYKQDSKKFLKIMFSYNNKELIINETVPNRFSPKSPDKAHLNLHINSLELGDSAVYFCASSLWDRATNTEAFFGQGTRLTVV.

This chain connects TRBV27 to TRBJ1-1; D remains unclear. V lost 2 bases and J 1 base, leaving 5 bases between the germline ends. The CDR3 covers 13 residues. CDR1 and CDR2 from the germline V gene are MNHEY and SMNVEV (reference sequence). The CDR3 nucleotides are TGTGCCAGCAGTTTAATGAGGAACACTGAAGCTTTCTTT. Translated: CASSLMRNTEAFF.

The V gene is TRBV3-1, the J gene TRBJ2-7, with D possibly called TRBD1 or TRBD2 (6 bases each). The length of the CDR3 is 14 residues. Trimming took off 6 bases at V and 5 bases at J, with 17 bases between the two ends. CDR1 and CDR2 (germline): LGHDT, YNNKEL (reference sequence). For the CDR3, the DNA is TGTGCCAGCAGTCCTCAGGGGCGGAGGGACGAGCAGTACGTC. Translation: CASSPQGRRDEQYV.

This clonotype was detected ten times or more. The rearrangement uses TRBV7-9 and TRBJ2-5, with TRBD2 identical over 8 bases. Germline lookup yields CDR1 SEHNR and CDR2 FQNEAQ (reference sequence). V shed 3 bases, J shed 4 bases, and the junction held 4 bases outside the gene matches. The CDR3 totals 14 residues. The CDR3 DNA is TGTGCCAGCAGCTTCGGGGGGGAGTCAGAGACCCAGTACTTC. Translated, it gives CASSFGGESETQYF.

This clonotype was seen only a few times. This CDR3 reads CASSQDMIGQGSQPQHF. As DNA, the CDR3 is TGCGCCAGCAGCCAAGATATGATAGGACAGGGTAGCCAGCCCCAGCATTTT. V and J are TRBV4-3 and TRBJ1-5; 8 nucleotides align to TRBD1. CDR1 LGHNA and CDR2 YSLEER come from the germline V gene. V trimming: 0 bases; J trimming: 7 bases; junction bases outside the gene matches: 11. The CDR3 runs 17 residues.

There are a few counts of this clonotype. J is TRBJ2-5 and V is TRBV6-2 or TRBV6-3; 11 bases line up with TRBD2. The CDR3 totals 16 residues. Germline V gene sequence: CDR1 MNHEY, CDR2 SVGEGT. The V gene end was trimmed by 4 bases and the J gene end by 4 bases; junction bases not matched to a gene: 8. CDR3 DNA sequence: TGTGCCAGCAGTTCGGATACTAGCGGGGGCCGAGAGACCCAGTACTTC. This sequence encodes CASSSDTSGGRETQYF.

This clonotype was picked up a small number of times. The chain recombines TRBV18 with TRBJ2-7; 9 nucleotides line up with TRBD2. Germline lookup yields CDR1 KGHSH and CDR2 LQKENI. J lost 2 bases, V lost 1 base, and 3 bases had no gene match. The CDR3 runs to 15 residues. CDR3 coding DNA: TGTGCCAGCTCACCACTAGCGGGGGTCCCCTACGAGCAGTACGTC. Translated: CASSPLAGVPYEQYV.

The table lists this clonotype with many counts. The rearrangement uses TRBV20-1 and TRBJ1-5; no firm D call. The germline V gene has CDR1 DFQATT and CDR2 SNEGSKA (reference sequence). Between the trimmed V and J ends, which lost 0 bases and 0 bases, there was a span of 9 bases. This CDR3 spans 15 amino acids. CDR3 in amino acids: CSAREDQNSNQPQHF. The CDR3 region has the DNA TGCAGTGCTAGAGAAGACCAGAATAGCAATCAGCCCCAGCATTTT.

This clonotype showed up just a few times. The CDR3 DNA follows: TGCGCCAGCAGCCAAGCCTACGGAAACACTGAAGCTTTCTTT. Amino acids: CASSQAYGNTEAFF. The rearrangement uses TRBV4-3 and TRBJ1-1, with no clear D. This CDR3 comprises 14 residues. Trimming left V 1 base short and J 2 bases short, with 8 bases between. Germline CDR1 is LGHNA and CDR2 is YSLEER.

This clonotype has more than one count but fewer than ten. The chain recombines TRBV27 with TRBJ2-2; 15 bases are shared with TRBD2. This CDR3 contains 19 residues. CDR1 is MNHEY, CDR2 SMNVEV, per germline (reference sequence). With 3 bases clipped from V and 5 bases from J, the junction kept 10 bases outside the gene matches. As DNA, the CDR3 is TGTGCCAGCAGTTTTAGGACTAGCGGGGGGGAGTTGGAGACCGGGGAGCTGTTTTTT. It codes for CASSFRTSGGELETGELFF.